One sample yielded the 6 T cell receptor beta chains listed below, sequenced in a study of identical twins. TCRdb re-called the 5' RACE reads with MiXCR, one entry per CDR3 protein. The sample carries about 720,000 distinct CDR3 sequences, under 9% recorded once. The same sample was also studied in work on yellow fever vaccine responses in identical twins.

What was sequenced was PBMCs. These receptors all stem from a woman aged 18 to 35 in good health.

This clonotype was seen more than once but under ten times. The CDR3 region has the DNA TGTGCCAGCAGCTTAGAGGGGCTACCGGGCACAGATACGCAGTATTTT. Translated: CASSLEGLPGTDTQYF. The chain joins TRBV7-9 to TRBJ2-3; possibly TRBD1 for D (5 bases). V was clipped by 1 base and J by 1 base, with 12 bases between them. This CDR3 is built from 16 residues. Germline V gene sequence: CDR1 SEHNR, CDR2 FQNEAQ (reference sequence). The full variable domain, completed using reference TRBV7-9 and TRBJ2-3, is DTGVSQNPRHKITKRGQNVTFRCDPISEHNRLYWYRQTLGQGPEFLTYFQNEAQLEKSRLLSDRFSAERPKGSFSTLEIQRTEQGDSAMYLCASSLEGLPGTDTQYFGPGTRLTVL.

There are a few counts of this clonotype. The chain recombines TRBV27 with TRBJ2-1; D gene ambiguous. This CDR3 is 12 amino acids long. Per the germline V gene, CDR1 is MNHEY and CDR2 is SMNVEV (reference sequence). V was pared by 5 bases and J by 12 bases, with 14 bases between. CDR3 DNA: TGTGCCAGCAGTCCCCCTCGCGGATGGCAGTTCTTC. This encodes CASSPPRGWQFF.

The rearrangement joins TRBV6-5 to TRBJ2-1; TRBD2 is a possible D gene (5 bases). Trimming took off 0 bases at V and 8 bases at J, with 8 bases between the two ends. The CDR3 extends over 13 amino acids. The germline CDR1 and CDR2 sequences are MNHEY and SVGAGI. This chain's CDR3 is CASSYSSGDEQFF. The CDR3, as DNA: TGTGCCAGCAGTTACTCGTCCGGGGATGAGCAGTTCTTC.

This clonotype came up once. The V gene is TRBV7-6, the J gene TRBJ2-3; D is uncertain. The CDR3 contains 15 residues. Trimming left V 1 base short and J 0 bases short, with 8 bases between. Looked up from germline, CDR1 is SGHVS and CDR2 is FNYEAQ. CDR3 protein: CASSLETGSTDTQYF. The CDR3 coding sequence is TGTGCCAGCAGCTTAGAGACTGGGAGCACAGATACGCAGTATTTT.

This clonotype was seen many times. V gene TRBV11-2 combines with J gene TRBJ1-1; no firm D call. The germline V gene has CDR1 SGHAT and CDR2 FQNNGV. This CDR3 is built from 13 residues. V was cut by 2 bases and J by 7 bases, with 11 bases left in between. The CDR3 DNA sequence: TGTGCCAGCAGCTTAACCCCCGCTAGTGAAGCTTTCTTT. Translation: CASSLTPASEAFF.

Only a few counts were recorded for this clonotype. The germline gene is not matched at one end of the junction; a read error may be the cause. The chain carries TRBV11-2 and TRBJ2-5; the D gene is possibly TRBD2 (6 bases). Per germline, CDR1 SGHAT and CDR2 FQNNGV. This CDR3 is built from 14 residues. CDR3 in DNA: TGTGCCAGCAGCTTAGCAGGGCGCGGGGTGACCCAGTATTTC. Protein: CASSLAGRGVTQYF.